The 20 T cell receptor beta chains below were found in one sample sequenced in a study of cytomegalovirus exposure and HLA in healthy donors. In the PCR, 60 Vbeta and 13 Jbeta primers were used. Produced via immunoSEQ multiplex PCR; TCRdb's table is partial and in-frame only. The profile shows about 170,000 clones, around 78% of them singletons. Sequenced: PBMCs. These receptors came from a female donor in good health and CMV-seronegative.

V and J are TRBV9 and TRBJ2-5, with 7 bases matching TRBD2. The germline CDR1 and CDR2 sequences are SGDLS and YYNGEE. The CDR3 contains 16 residues. Trimming cost V 0 bases and J 4 bases; bases outside gene matches: 9. DNA of the CDR3: TGTGCCAGCAGCGTAGATGGGGGGGGGACTCCAGAGACCCAGTACTTC. Translating it yields CASSVDGGGTPETQYF.

This chain connects TRBV18 to TRBJ2-7; 8 bases agree with TRBD1. V lost 5 bases to trimming and J lost 4 bases; unmatched junction nucleotides: 7. CDR1 and CDR2 from the germline V gene are KGHSH and LQKENI. The CDR3 has 14 residues. CDR3 sequence reads: CASSAGGSGYEQYF. The CDR3 DNA follows: TGTGCCAGCTCAGCAGGGGGCTCGGGGTACGAGCAGTACTTC.

The rearrangement links TRBV5-1 to TRBJ2-7; maybe TRBD1 (7 bases). The germline CDR1 and CDR2 sequences are SGHRS and YFSETQ. V lost 3 bases to trimming and J lost 4 bases, with 20 bases between them. The CDR3 sequence is 16 residues long. CDR3 sequence reads: CASSSGLRDSSYEQYF. CDR3 bases: TGCGCCAGCAGCTCGGGGTTGCGGGACAGCTCTTACGAGCAGTACTTC.

V usage is TRBV10-3 and J usage is TRBJ2-3; D uncertain. Trimming pared 3 bases from V and 1 base from J, leaving 8 bases between. This CDR3 is 14 amino acids long. Germline V lookup: CDR1 ENHRY, CDR2 SYGVKD. In DNA, the CDR3 is TGTGCCATCAGTGACTCCCAGGGCACAGATACGCAGTATTTT. It encodes CAISDSQGTDTQYF.

The gene calls are TRBV11-2 and TRBJ2-1, with D tentatively TRBD1 (5 bases). Trimming cost V 5 bases and J 9 bases, with 20 bases left between them. Germline CDR1 SGHAT, CDR2 FQNNGV. There are 15 residues in the CDR3. This CDR3 is CASSLLNPARGEQFF. The CDR3 DNA reads TGTGCCAGCAGCCTGCTTAACCCCGCTAGGGGTGAGCAGTTCTTC.

This chain links TRBV27 with TRBJ1-5; 10 nucleotides line up with TRBD1. The CDR3 is 17 residues long. Germline values: CDR1 MNHEY, CDR2 SMNVEV (reference sequence). The ends lost 6 bases at V and 2 bases at J; junction bases unmatched: 10. The CDR3 nucleotides read TGTGCCAGCAGCAACTACGGACAGGGGGGACGCAATCAGCCCCAGCATTTT. Translated: CASSNYGQGGRNQPQHF.

CDR3 bases: TGTGCCAGCAGCCAAGCGGGAGGAGGAGGAGGGGAGACCCAGTACTTC. Its translation is CASSQAGGGGGETQYF. The V and J genes are TRBV7-9 and TRBJ2-5; 9 nucleotides agree with TRBD2. The trim removed 5 bases at V and 5 bases at J, leaving 12 bases unmatched. CDR3 length equals 16 residues. Germline CDR1 reads SEHNR; CDR2 reads FQNEAQ (reference sequence).

The chain employs TRBV19 and TRBJ1-3; 10 bases fit TRBD1. The CDR3 has 13 residues. CDR1 LNHDA and CDR2 SQIVND come from the germline V gene (reference sequence). Trimming at V came to 11 bases and at J to 4 bases, leaving 5 bases not matched to a gene. The CDR3 spells CAAQTGGGNTIYF. DNA of the CDR3: TGTGCCGCCCAGACAGGGGGCGGAAACACCATATATTTT.

This clone was observed a few times. This chain uses TRBV4-3 with TRBJ2-7; maybe TRBD1 (7 bases). The CDR3 is made up of 16 amino acids. Trimming left V 0 bases short and J 2 bases short, with 14 bases between. The V gene's germline CDR1 is LGHNA and CDR2 YSLEER. The CDR3 nucleotides are TGCGCCAGCAGCCAAGATCAGGGCAGGGGGGCCTACGAGCAGTACTTC. Residues: CASSQDQGRGAYEQYF.

The chain couples TRBV18 to TRBJ2-7, with 13 positions matching TRBD2. This CDR3 contains 16 residues. The J segment lost 4 bases and the V segment lost 2 bases, leaving 5 bases of the junction unmatched. CDR1 and CDR2 from the germline V gene are KGHSH and LQKENI. CDR3 in amino acids: CASSPTLAGGPYEQYF. Here the CDR3 DNA reads TGTGCCAGCTCACCAACACTAGCGGGAGGGCCGTACGAGCAGTACTTC.

This clone was counted only a few times. V is TRBV7-9 and J is TRBJ1-4; D is perhaps TRBD1 (6 bases). The CDR3 is 14 amino acids. The V and J ends lost 5 bases and 11 bases respectively, with 18 bases between them. CDR1 is SEHNR, CDR2 FQNEAQ, per germline (reference sequence). The CDR3 DNA is TGTGCCAGCAGCACGACAGTTTGGGACATCAAACTGTTTTTT. This translates into CASSTTVWDIKLFF.

The chain joins TRBV18 to TRBJ1-2; D gene uncertain. V was shortened by 3 bases and J by 7 bases, with 12 bases between the two germline ends. Germline V gene data show CDR1 as KGHSH and CDR2 as LQKENI. The CDR3 is 13 amino acids. DNA of the CDR3: TGTGCCAGCTCACCGTCAGGTACGAGTGGCTACACCTTC. Its translation: CASSPSGTSGYTF.

The rearrangement links TRBV19 to TRBJ1-5; D ambiguous. This CDR3 spans 15 amino acids. Germline loops: CDR1 LNHDA, CDR2 SQIVND (reference sequence). V gave up 1 base and J gave up 0 bases, with 7 bases separating them. Written as DNA, the CDR3 is TGTGCCAGTAGTATAGTCGGGTCTAGCAATCAGCCCCAGCATTTT. Protein product: CASSIVGSSNQPQHF. The entire variable domain, with the rest obtained from reference TRBV19 and TRBJ1-5, is as follows: DGGITQSPKYLFRKEGQNVTLSCEQNLNHDAMYWYRQDPGQGLRLIYYSQIVNDFQKGDIAEGYSVSREKKESFPLTVTSAQKNPTAFYLCASSIVGSSNQPQHFGDGTRLSIL.

This chain uses TRBV4-2 with TRBJ2-5; 9 bases line up with TRBD2. The J call is doubtful: the DNA matches TRBJ2-7 better. This CDR3 comprises 17 residues. Germline CDR1 is LGHNA and CDR2 is YNFKEQ. Here the CDR3 DNA reads TGTGCCAGCAGCCAAGCCGGGGGCCTAGCGGGGTTCAACGAGCAGTACTTC. This translates into CASSQAGGLAGFNEQYF.

The CDR3 loop is CASSLSGRGSYNEQFF. The CDR3 DNA is TGTGCCAGCAGCTTAAGCGGGAGGGGCTCCTACAATGAGCAGTTCTTC. The rearrangement links TRBV11-3 to TRBJ2-1, with 10 bases identical to TRBD2. Germline CDR1 SGHNT, CDR2 YENEEA. Unmatched junction bases numbered 1, after V lost 2 bases and J lost 0 bases. The CDR3 sequence is 16 residues long.

The chain combines TRBV7-8 with TRBJ1-6; 10 nucleotides line up with TRBD1. Germline V gives CDR1 SGHVS, CDR2 FQNEAQ. V lost 0 bases to trimming and J lost 7 bases; unmatched junction nucleotides: 6. The CDR3 contains 17 residues. The CDR3 loop is CASSLAGQGWENSPLHF. In DNA, the CDR3 is TGTGCCAGCAGCTTAGCGGGACAGGGGTGGGAGAATTCACCCCTCCACTTT. Filled out from reference TRBV7-8 and TRBJ1-6, the complete variable domain reads GAGVSQSPRYKVAKRGQDVALRCDPISGHVSLFWYQQALGQGPEFLTYFQNEAQLDKSGLPSDRFFAERPEGSVSTLKIQRTQQEDSAVYLCASSLAGQGWENSPLHFGNGTRLTVT.

This chain joins TRBV5-6 and TRBJ1-1; no definite D call. CDR3 length: 12 residues. CDR1 SGHDT and CDR2 YYEEEE come from the germline V gene. Trimming left V 5 bases short and J 8 bases short, with 13 bases between. The CDR3 DNA is TGTGCCAGCAGTTGGGGAGGGTTGGAAGCTTTCTTT. Its protein product is CASSWGGLEAFF.

V usage is TRBV29-1 and J usage is TRBJ2-5; no firm D call. The closer fit of TRBJ2-7 to the DNA end suggests the J call may be wrong. Germline V gene lookup returns CDR1 SQVTM and CDR2 ANQGSEA. The CDR3 spans 11 residues. CDR3 sequence: CSVSHIYEQYF. As DNA, the CDR3 is TGCAGCGTCTCCCATATTTACGAGCAGTACTTC.

In this sample, this clone turned up once. The rearrangement links TRBV2 to TRBJ1-3; 8 bases are shared with TRBD1. Per germline, CDR1 SNHLY and CDR2 FYNNEI. The CDR3 length is 15 residues. V dropped 11 bases and J dropped 0; count of bases not matched to a gene: 9. In nucleotides, the CDR3 is TGTGCCGCCGACAGGGGCCAAAGCTCTGGAAACACCATATATTTT. This encodes CAADRGQSSGNTIYF. Based on the CDR3 plus reference TRBV2 and TRBJ1-3, the full variable domain is EPEVTQTPSHQVTQMGQEVILRCVPISNHLYFYWYRQILGQKVEFLVSFYNNEISEKSEIFDDQFSVERPDGSNFTLKIRSTKLEDSAMYFCAADRGQSSGNTIYFGEGSWLTVV.

This clone was picked up one time. The rearrangement links TRBV7-9 to TRBJ2-5; D is undetermined. Germline V gives CDR1 SEHNR, CDR2 FQNEAQ (reference sequence). This CDR3 has 11 residues. The ends were cut back, 5 bases at V and 5 bases at J, with 6 bases in the middle. Written as DNA, the CDR3 is TGTGCCAGCAGCCACGAGGAGACCCAGTACTTC. Amino acids: CASSHEETQYF.